The present TCR beta chain was sequenced within a study of blood T cell repertoires in COVID-19. Study-wide background: Samples of COVID-19 (acute and convalescent) were obtained from the United States, Italy and Spain. Sources were T cells, B-cell-depleted T cells, or PBMCs; the material itself was cDNA or gDNA.

This clone showed up just once. Germline V gene sequence: CDR1 MGHRA, CDR2 YSYEKL. The length of the CDR3 is 13 residues. V dropped 3 bases and J dropped 5 bases, with 11 bases sitting between them. Original processing notes: Estimates of nucleated cell counts were drawn from the amplification of reference gene primers. Profiled with immunoSEQ multiplex PCR; TCRdb holds only in-frame clones, not every one. Clone size and the V and J calls come from that table; the DNA yielded D and trimming. The data show approximately 210,000 clones, about 87% seen once. This chain links TRBV4-1 with TRBJ2-7; D is possibly TRBD2 (6 bases). This clonotype was obtained from a man in his 70s with acute or convalescent COVID-19. Sequenced: peripheral blood. CDR3 coding DNA: TGCGCCAGCAGCCATCGACTAGGGAACGAGCAGTACTTC. Its protein is CASSHRLGNEQYF.